This T cell receptor beta chain was identified during a study of blood T cell repertoires in COVID-19. At the level of the study: Both acute and convalescent COVID-19 samples were obtained from the United States, Italy and Spain. In each case, the material was cDNA or gDNA derived from T cells, B-cell-depleted T cells, or PBMCs.

Trimming left V 1 base short and J 0 bases short, with 13 bases between. The germline V gene encodes CDR1 SGHAT and CDR2 FQNNGV. The length of the CDR3 is 17 residues. Authors' processing steps: Reference gene primer amplification in the assay estimated nucleated cell counts. Using immunoSEQ multiplex PCR, the repertoire was profiled, and TCRdb retains in-frame clones only, with some absent. The D gene and trimming were derived from the DNA, and the V and J assignments and clone size from that table. The sample has roughly 190,000 clones, roughly nine tenths seen once; the top ten hold approximately 6.5%.

The rearrangement links TRBV11-2 to TRBJ1-5, with D unclear. This clonotype was obtained from a woman older than 75 in a cohort sampled during active or convalescent COVID-19. The sequencing sample was made of peripheral blood. CDR3 sequence reads: CASSLAGSASSNQPQHF. CDR3 nucleotide sequence: TGTGCCAGCAGCTTAGCCGGGTCAGCGTCTAGCAATCAGCCCCAGCATTTT. Together with reference TRBV11-2 and TRBJ1-5, the CDR3 gives the full variable domain: EAGVAQSPRYKIIEKRQSVAFWCNPISGHATLYWYQQILGQGPKLLIQFQNNGVVDDSQLPKDRFSAERLKGVDSTLKIQPAKLEDSAVYLCASSLAGSASSNQPQHFGDGTRLSIL.